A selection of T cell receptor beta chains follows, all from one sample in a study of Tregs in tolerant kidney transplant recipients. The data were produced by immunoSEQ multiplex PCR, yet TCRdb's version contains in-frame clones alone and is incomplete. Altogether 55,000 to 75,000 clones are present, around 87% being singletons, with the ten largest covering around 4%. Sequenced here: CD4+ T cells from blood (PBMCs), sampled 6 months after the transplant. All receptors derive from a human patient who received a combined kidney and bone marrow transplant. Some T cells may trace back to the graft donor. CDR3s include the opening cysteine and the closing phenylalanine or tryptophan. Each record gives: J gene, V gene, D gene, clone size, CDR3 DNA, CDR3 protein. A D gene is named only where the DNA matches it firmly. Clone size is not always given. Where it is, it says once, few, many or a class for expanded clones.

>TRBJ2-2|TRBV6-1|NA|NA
TGTGCCAGCCGTCGGGGGGCAGGGAACACCGGGGAGCTGTTTTTT
CASRRGAGNTGELFF
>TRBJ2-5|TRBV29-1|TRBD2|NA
TGCAGCGTGACCGAGACTAGCGGTGAGACCCAGTACTTC
CSVTETSGETQYF
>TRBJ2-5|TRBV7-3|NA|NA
TGTGCCAGCAGCTCCCTCCCGACAGGGACCCAGTACTTC
CASSSLPTGTQYF
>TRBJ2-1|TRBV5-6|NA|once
TGTGCCAGCAGCTTGGAGGGAGCGTACAATGAGCAGTTCTTC
CASSLEGAYNEQFF
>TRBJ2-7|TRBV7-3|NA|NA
TGTGCCAGCAGCTTACGGGACTCCTACGAGCAGTACTTC
CASSLRDSYEQYF
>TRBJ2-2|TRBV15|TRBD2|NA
TGTGCCACCCGCCCTTCTTTAGCGGGGGAGAACACCGGGGAGCTGTTTTTT
CATRPSLAGENTGELFF
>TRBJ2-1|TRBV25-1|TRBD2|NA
TGTGCCAGCAGTATAAGCGGGAGGGCCGGGGAGCAGTTCTTC
CASSISGRAGEQFF
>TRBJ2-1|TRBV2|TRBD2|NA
TGTGCCAGCAGTCGGACTAGGAGCTCCTACAATGAGCAGTTCTTC
CASSRTRSSYNEQFF
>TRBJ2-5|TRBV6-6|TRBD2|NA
TGTGCCACCTCTAGCGGGAGGGGTGGAAACCAAGAGACCCAGTACTTC
CATSSGRGGNQETQYF
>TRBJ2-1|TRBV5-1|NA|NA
TGCGCCAGCAGCTTGCAGGACTACAATGAGCAGTTCTTC
CASSLQDYNEQFF
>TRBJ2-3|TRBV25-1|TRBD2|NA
TGTGCCAGCAGTGATCCCGGACTAGCTAGCACAGATACGCAGTATTTT
CASSDPGLASTDTQYF
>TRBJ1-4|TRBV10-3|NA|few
TGTGCCATCAGTGATGGGGGGGCAACTAATGAAAAACTGTTTTTT
CAISDGGATNEKLFF
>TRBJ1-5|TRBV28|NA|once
TGTGCCAGCAGCAGGACATTCTTGGGCAATCAGCCCCAGCATTTT
CASSRTFLGNQPQHF
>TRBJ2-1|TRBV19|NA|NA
TGTGCCAGTAGTATAGCCAAGAGGGTTTTTTACAATGAGCAGTTCTTC
CASSIAKRVFYNEQFF
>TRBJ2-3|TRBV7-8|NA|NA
TGTGCCAGCAGCCGACTCTTAAGCACAGATACGCAGTATTTT
CASSRLLSTDTQYF
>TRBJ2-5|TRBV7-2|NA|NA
TGTGCCAGCAGCTTAAACGGGGGAGGGGGAGAGACCCAGTACTTC
CASSLNGGGGETQYF
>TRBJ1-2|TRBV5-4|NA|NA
TGTGCCAGCAGCGGGGAGAACTATGGCTACACCTTC
CASSGENYGYTF
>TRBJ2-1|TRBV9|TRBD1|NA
TGTGCCAGCAGCGTGGGGACAGGGGTTTACAATGAGCAGTTCTTC
CASSVGTGVYNEQFF
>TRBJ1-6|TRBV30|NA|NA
TGTGCCTGGACAGGGAACGGAACACCCCTCCACTTT
CAWTGNGTPLHF
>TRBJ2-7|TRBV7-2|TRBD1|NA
TGTGCCAGCAGCCCCGACAGGGGCCCCTACGAGCAGTACTTC
CASSPDRGPYEQYF
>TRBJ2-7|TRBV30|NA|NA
TGTGCCTGGGACAGAAACTACGAGCAGTACTTC
CAWDRNYEQYF
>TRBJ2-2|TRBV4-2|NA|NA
TGTGCCAGCAGCCAAGTGATATCTAGCGAGGGCGGGGAGCTGTTTTTT
CASSQVISSEGGELFF
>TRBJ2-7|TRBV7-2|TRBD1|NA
TGTGCCAGCAGCGAGGCGACAGGGATCTACGAGCAGTACTTC
CASSEATGIYEQYF
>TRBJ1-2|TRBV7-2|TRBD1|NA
TGTGCCAGCAGCTTAGCGCAGGCAGGGGGTGGCTACACCTTC
CASSLAQAGGGYTF
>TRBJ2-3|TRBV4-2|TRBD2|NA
TGTGCCAGCAGCCAAGTGGCGGGGGGGTCTCCAACAGATACGCAGTATTTT
CASSQVAGGSPTDTQYF
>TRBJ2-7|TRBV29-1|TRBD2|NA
TGCAGCGTTGGGCTAGCGGGAGGGCCTTACGAGCAGTACTTC
CSVGLAGGPYEQYF
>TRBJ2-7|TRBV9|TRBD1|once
TGTGCCAGCAGCCCACCGGGACAGCGGCGATACGAGCAGTACTTC
CASSPPGQRRYEQYF
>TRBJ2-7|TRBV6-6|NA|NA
TGTGCCAGCAGTCAACAGGGCTACGAGCAGTACTTC
CASSQQGYEQYF
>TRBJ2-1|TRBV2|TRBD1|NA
TGTGCCAGCGGGGACAGGGGGATCTACAATGAGCAGTTCTTC
CASGDRGIYNEQFF
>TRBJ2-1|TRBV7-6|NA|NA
TGTGCCAGCAGCTTAGGTATAAACAATGAGCAGTTCTTC
CASSLGINNEQFF
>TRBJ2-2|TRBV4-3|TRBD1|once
TGCGCCAGCAGCCAAGAGACAGGGTCGAACACCGGGGAGCTGTTTTTT
CASSQETGSNTGELFF
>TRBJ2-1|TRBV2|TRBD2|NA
TGTGCCAGCAGTTGGGGACTAGCGGGGGGGGGTTTCTCCTACAATGAGCAGTTCTTC
CASSWGLAGGGFSYNEQFF